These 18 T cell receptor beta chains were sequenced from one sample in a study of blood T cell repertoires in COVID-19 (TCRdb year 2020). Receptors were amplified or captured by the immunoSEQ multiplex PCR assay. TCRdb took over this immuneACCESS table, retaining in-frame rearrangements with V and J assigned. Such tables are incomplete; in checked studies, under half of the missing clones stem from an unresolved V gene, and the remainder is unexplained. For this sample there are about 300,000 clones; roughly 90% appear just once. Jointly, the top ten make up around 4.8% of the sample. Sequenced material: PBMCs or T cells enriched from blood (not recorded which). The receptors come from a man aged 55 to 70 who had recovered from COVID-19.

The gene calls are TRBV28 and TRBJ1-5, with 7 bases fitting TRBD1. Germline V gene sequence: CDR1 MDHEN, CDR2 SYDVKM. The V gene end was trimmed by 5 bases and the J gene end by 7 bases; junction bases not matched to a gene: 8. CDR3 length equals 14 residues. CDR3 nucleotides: TGTGCCAGCAGTCCATCACAGGGGACCCAGCCCCAGCATTTT. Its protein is CASSPSQGTQPQHF.

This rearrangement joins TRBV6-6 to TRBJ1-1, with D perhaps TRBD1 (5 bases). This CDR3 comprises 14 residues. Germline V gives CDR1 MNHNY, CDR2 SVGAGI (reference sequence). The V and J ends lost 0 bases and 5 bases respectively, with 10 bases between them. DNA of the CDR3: TGTGCCAGCAGTTACTCTAGGGACTCAACTGAAGCTTTCTTT. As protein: CASSYSRDSTEAFF.

CDR3 nucleotides: TGTGCCAGCAGCCTCCGTCCCGGGACAGGGTTGGTATTTCGCGGGCAGTTCTTC. Residues: CASSLRPGTGLVFRGQFF. V gene TRBV11-2 combines with J gene TRBJ2-1, with 9 bases aligning to TRBD1. Germline assignment: CDR1 SGHAT and CDR2 FQNNGV. The CDR3 spans 18 residues. V shed 5 bases, J shed 12 bases, and the junction held 23 bases outside the gene matches.

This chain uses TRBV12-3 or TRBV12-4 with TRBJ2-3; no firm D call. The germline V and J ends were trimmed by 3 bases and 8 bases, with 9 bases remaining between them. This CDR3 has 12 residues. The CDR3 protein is CASSLVTGTQYF. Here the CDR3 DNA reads TGTGCCAGCAGTTTGGTGACTGGTACGCAGTATTTT.

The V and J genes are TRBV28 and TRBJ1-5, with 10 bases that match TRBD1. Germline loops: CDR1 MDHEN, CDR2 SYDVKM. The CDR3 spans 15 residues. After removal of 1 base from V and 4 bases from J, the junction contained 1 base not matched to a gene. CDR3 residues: CASSLSDRGNQPQHF. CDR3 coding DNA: TGTGCCAGCAGTTTATCGGACAGGGGGAATCAGCCCCAGCATTTT. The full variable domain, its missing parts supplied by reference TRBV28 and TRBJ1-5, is DVKVTQSSRYLVKRTGEKVFLECVQDMDHENMFWYRQDPGLGLRLIYFSYDVKMKEKGDIPEGYSVSREKKERFSLILESASTNQTSMYLCASSLSDRGNQPQHFGDGTRLSIL.

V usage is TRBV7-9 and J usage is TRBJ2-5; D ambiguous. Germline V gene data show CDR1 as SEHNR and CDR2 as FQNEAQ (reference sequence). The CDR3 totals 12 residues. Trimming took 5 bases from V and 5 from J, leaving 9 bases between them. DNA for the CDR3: TGTGCCAGCAGCCAAAGGCGGGAGACCCAGTACTTC. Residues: CASSQRRETQYF. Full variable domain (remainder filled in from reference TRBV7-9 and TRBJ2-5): DTGVSQNPRHKITKRGQNVTFRCDPISEHNRLYWYRQTLGQGPEFLTYFQNEAQLEKSRLLSDRFSAERPKGSFSTLEIQRTEQGDSAMYLCASSQRRETQYFGPGTRLLVL.

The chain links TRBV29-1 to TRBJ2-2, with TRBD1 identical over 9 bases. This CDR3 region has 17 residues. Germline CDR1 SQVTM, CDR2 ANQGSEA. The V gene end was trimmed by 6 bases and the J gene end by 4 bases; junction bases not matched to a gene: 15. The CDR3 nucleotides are TGCAGCGTCACAAGTCCCGGGACAGGGTCGGGCACCGGGGAGCTGTTTTTT. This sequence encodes CSVTSPGTGSGTGELFF.

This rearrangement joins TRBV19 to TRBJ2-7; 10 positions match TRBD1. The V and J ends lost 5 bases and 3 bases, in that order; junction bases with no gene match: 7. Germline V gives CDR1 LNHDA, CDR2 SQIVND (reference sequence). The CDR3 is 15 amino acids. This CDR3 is CASSSDRGGGYEQYF. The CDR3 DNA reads TGTGCCAGTAGTTCGGACAGGGGGGGAGGCTACGAGCAGTACTTC.

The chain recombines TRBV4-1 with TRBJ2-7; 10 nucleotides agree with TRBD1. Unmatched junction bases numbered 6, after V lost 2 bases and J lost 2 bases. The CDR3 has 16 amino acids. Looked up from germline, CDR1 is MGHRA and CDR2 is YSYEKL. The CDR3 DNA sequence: TGCGCCAGCAGCCAACCGGGACAGGGGACCACCTACGAGCAGTACTTC. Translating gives CASSQPGQGTTYEQYF.

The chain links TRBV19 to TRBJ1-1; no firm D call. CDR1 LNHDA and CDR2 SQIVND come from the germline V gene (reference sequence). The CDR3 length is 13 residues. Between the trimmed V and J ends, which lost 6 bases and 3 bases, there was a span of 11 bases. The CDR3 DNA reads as TGTGCCAGTAGCGGTTCTGTGTACACTGAAGCTTTCTTT. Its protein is CASSGSVYTEAFF.

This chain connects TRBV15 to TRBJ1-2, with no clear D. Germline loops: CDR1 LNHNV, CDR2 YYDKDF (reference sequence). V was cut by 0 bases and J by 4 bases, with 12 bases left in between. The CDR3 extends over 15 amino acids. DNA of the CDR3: TGTGCCACCAGCAGAGATCGGAGGGTTAGCTATGGCTACACCTTC. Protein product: CATSRDRRVSYGYTF.

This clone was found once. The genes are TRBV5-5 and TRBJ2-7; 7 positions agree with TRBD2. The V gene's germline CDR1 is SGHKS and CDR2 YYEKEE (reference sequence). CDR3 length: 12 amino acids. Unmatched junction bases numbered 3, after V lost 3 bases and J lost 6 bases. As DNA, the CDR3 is TGTGCCAGCAGCTGGTGGGAGGGCGAGCAGTACTTC. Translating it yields CASSWWEGEQYF.

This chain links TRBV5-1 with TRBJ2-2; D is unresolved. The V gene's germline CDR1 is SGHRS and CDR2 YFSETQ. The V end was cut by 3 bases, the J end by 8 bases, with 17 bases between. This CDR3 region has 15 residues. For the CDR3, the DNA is TGCGCCAGCAGCTCAGGTGACCCCCAAACTGGGGAGCTGTTTTTT. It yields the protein CASSSGDPQTGELFF. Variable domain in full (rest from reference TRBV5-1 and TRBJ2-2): KAGVTQTPRYLIKTRGQQVTLSCSPISGHRSVSWYQQTPGQGLQFLFEYFSETQRNKGNFPGRFSGRQFSNSRSEMNVSTLELGDSALYLCASSSGDPQTGELFFGEGSRLTVL.

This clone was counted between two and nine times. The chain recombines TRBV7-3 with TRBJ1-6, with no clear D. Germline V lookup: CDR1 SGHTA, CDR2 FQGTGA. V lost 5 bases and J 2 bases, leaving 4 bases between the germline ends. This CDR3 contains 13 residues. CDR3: CASSTAYNSPLHF. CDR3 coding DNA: TGTGCCAGCAGCACTGCCTATAATTCACCCCTCCACTTT.

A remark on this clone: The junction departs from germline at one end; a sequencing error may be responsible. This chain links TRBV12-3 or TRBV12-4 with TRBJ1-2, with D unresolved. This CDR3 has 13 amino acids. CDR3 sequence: CASSSLLKREPFF. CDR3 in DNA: TGTGCCAGCAGTTCCCTCCTCAAAAGGGAGCCCTTCTTC.

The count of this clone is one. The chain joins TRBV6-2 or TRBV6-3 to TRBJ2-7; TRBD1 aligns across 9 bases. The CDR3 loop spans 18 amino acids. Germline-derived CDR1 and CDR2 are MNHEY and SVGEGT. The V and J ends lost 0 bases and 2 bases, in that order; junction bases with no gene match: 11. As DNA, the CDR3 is TGTGCCAGCAGTTACTCAACAGGGGGCGGACTCAGAACCTACGAGCAGTACTTC. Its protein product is CASSYSTGGGLRTYEQYF.

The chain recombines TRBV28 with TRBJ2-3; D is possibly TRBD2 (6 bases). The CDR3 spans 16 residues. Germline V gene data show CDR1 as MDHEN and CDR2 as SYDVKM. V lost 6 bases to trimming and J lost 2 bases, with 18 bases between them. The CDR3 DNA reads TGTGCCAGCAGGAAACGCGAGGAGGGTTACACAGATACGCAGTATTTT. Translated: CASRKREEGYTDTQYF.

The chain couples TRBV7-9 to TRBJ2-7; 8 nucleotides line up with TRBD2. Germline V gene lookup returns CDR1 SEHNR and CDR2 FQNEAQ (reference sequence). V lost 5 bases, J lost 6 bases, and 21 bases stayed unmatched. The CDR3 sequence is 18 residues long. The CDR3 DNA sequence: TGTGCCAGCAGCGGCTCGGGTAGCGGGACCCCAATGGCACTCGAGCAGTACTTC. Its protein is CASSGSGSGTPMALEQYF.